Detailed here is one T cell receptor beta chain. Its specific antigen is unknown. Within one base of it there is no much larger clone, and no base qualities were kept. The data belong to a study of cytomegalovirus exposure and HLA in healthy donors (TCRdb year 2017). About the full investigation: An earlier analysis of some 620 of the donors reported approximately 300 Gb of sequence data and approximately 120 million unique TCR beta sequences obtained from about 170 million T cells. Rather than drawing on any new phenotypic data, the later analysis identified candidate immune exposures from TCR beta sequences and the way those sequences occurred across donors. About five DR-DQ haplotypes were handled as single units for association and clustering, since linkage in the cohort was strong. High-throughput TCR immunosequencing, statistical association of individual TCRs with disease status, and machine learning were combined to predict cytomegalovirus infection status. The aim of the study was to test whether cataloging public T cell receptors could identify signatures of past pathogen exposure. Typing coverage differed by locus: A, B, C, DRB1 and DQB1 were typed in roughly 620-630 donors, DQA1 in 522, DPA1 in 600 to 610, and DPB1 in just under 490. To study patterns of TCR occurrence, a later analysis re-analyzed previously published TCR beta repertoires from around 670 donors and added high-resolution HLA genotyping. Among some 400 genotyped donors of the cohort, an average of about 240,000 unique TCR beta nucleotide sequences was sequenced per donor, of which roughly 18% were non-productive. Roughly 320 gigabases of sequencing data and 91 million or so unique TCR sequences made up an early release that covered approximately 700 HLA-typed donors. Alongside the repertoire data, information on donor age, sex, ethnicity and CMV serostatus was compiled. The study profiled the T cell repertoires of about 720 subjects by immunosequencing and related them to cytomegalovirus serostatus. Genome-wide SNP genotypes for about three fifths of the roughly 700 donors were used in a later genetic analysis, which treated that subset as a discovery cohort. In an earlier analysis of around 540 of the donors, high-throughput TCR beta sequencing was used to judge whether each TCR beta V gene segment behaved as functional or pseudogenic. Besides the first cohort of approximately 710 subjects, a separate validation cohort made up of roughly 120 different subjects was used. Among the roughly 390 genotyped donors, approximately 82% belonged to the genetic ancestry cluster associated with self-reported Caucasian donors. Every discovery cohort repertoire had been produced on one sequencing platform. HLA typing covered class I and class II loci at four-digit resolution.

In total, roughly 670 healthy bone marrow donors made up the cohort. At the time of sampling, all cohort members were nominally healthy, though unrecorded immune exposures were likely present. The donor tested CMV seronegative and was one of the 352 seronegative cohort members. A peripheral blood sample was provided by each donor, and peripheral blood mononuclear cells were used for TCR beta sequencing. The Qiagen DNeasy Blood Extraction Kit was used to extract genomic DNA from the blood cell samples. Reading from cysteine to phenylalanine, the CDR3 counts 16 amino acids. Of the read, only the CDR3 DNA is kept; its 48 bases are in frame from base 1. The junction carries 13 bases between V and J, which are trimmed by 0 bases and 4 bases respectively. Per the germline V gene, SGHVS is the CDR1 and FQNEAQ is the CDR2. Beyond this particular receptor, the publication reports: In a later genetic analysis, fewer N-insertions in productive TCRs were reported among donors in an Asian-associated ancestry cluster than the roughly 670-donor mean. Sequencing depth was assumed to be roughly uniform across donors in the presence/absence analyses, though that assumption may not hold. A further reported finding was that TCR beta sequences accurately predicted the HLA-A and HLA-B alleles for most subjects in the first cohort. According to a later analysis, most CMV-associated TCR beta chains appeared to be HLA-restricted, and the HLA associations seemed to be driven largely by CMV exposure. In an earlier analysis of around 600 of the donors, most TCR beta V segments appeared in productive rearrangements about 87% or about 30% of the time, broadly matching IMGT annotations. The study listed 164 TCR beta chains as associated with cytomegalovirus. An association between a missense DCLRE1C variant and V-gene and J-gene trimming of TCR beta chains was found in a later genetic analysis and replicated in an independent cohort. In this cohort, only TCR beta chains were sequenced, and detectable features were limited by the absence of alpha or paired-chain data. The sequencing pipeline was judged likely to have produced a cluster of highly shared sequence variants as a technical artifact. Because HLA typing was missing for some donors at each locus, association tests included only the typed subset. Most TCR sequences were seen in very few donors, while some public TCRs were found in many individuals. Because counts were too low, roughly 18 rarely observed V segments, including chromosome 9 orphons, were left out of the earlier analysis of 587 of the donors. The only immune exposure information available for the cohort was CMV serostatus. In a later analysis, the rate of TCR association differed among HLA loci, with DRB1 alleles having the most associated TCRs and HLA-C alleles having the fewest. In a later analysis, HLA-associated TCR beta chains showed more clonal expansion and lower generation probabilities than non-associated chains that were equally common. A later analysis reported that several top co-occurrence clusters appeared linked to parvovirus B19, influenza, CMV and Epstein-Barr virus. Specific HLA alleles were associated with 16,951 TCR beta sequences at a false discovery rate of 0.05 in a later analysis. It was suggested by the authors that the approach could potentially be generalized to other disease states and immunological phenotypes. Cytomegalovirus status was reported to be diagnosed by the classifier with high specificity and sensitivity in both the original and validation cohorts. Three of the identified cytomegalovirus-associated TCR beta chains were confirmed in vitro to be specific for cytomegalovirus antigens. The 87-base-pair reads could not distinguish some IMGT-functional V segments, including TRBV6-2 and TRBV6-3, so those segments were excluded. Correlated functional status among segregating V segments might be attributable to linkage disequilibrium, but an unknown experimental factor could not be ruled out. When HLA alleles, especially DR and DQ, strongly co-occurred, TCR associations were difficult to assign to individual alleles.

The library was obtained by the immunoSEQ multiplex PCR assay. For the multiplex PCR, a mixture combining 60 forward primers for TCR Vbeta segments and 13 reverse primers for TCR Jbeta segments was used. The CDR3 region of rearranged TCR beta genes was amplified from genomic DNA by a multiplex PCR assay. The amplified TCR beta libraries were sequenced on the Illumina HiSeq System as 87-base-pair reads. Turning to the authors' computational methods: A later analysis counted about 80 million unique TCR beta chains across the 650 to 800 repertoires, and roughly 11 million of these chains were shared by at least two donors. Raw reads were error-corrected and collapsed into unique sequences by a nearest-neighbor algorithm in which closely related sequences were merged to remove PCR and sequencing errors. V, D and J gene segments were assigned by aligning CDR3 sequences to IMGT reference sequences. For a sequence to be retained, a match of at least six nucleotides to both a V gene segment and a J gene segment was required. A rearrangement counted as productive if the CDR3 had no stop codons and remained in frame with V and J, and every other rearrangement counted as non-productive. CDR3 was defined according to IMGT convention as the region running from the second conserved V-encoded cysteine to the conserved J-encoded phenylalanine. The earlier analysis of about 590 of the donors excluded sequences that lacked an unambiguous match to a single V gene segment. In an earlier analysis of 450 to 700 of the donors, V segments were called functional above 56.7% productive rearrangements and were called segregating when the between-donor standard deviation exceeded 5%. A statistical classification framework was built to diagnose cytomegalovirus status from the catalog of TCR beta chain sequences. In a later analysis, TCR nucleotide sequences were compared against IMGT/GENE-DB human TR gene sequences so that V and J genes could be assigned. Using the TCRdist pipeline, a later analysis assigned CDR3 sequences along with most-parsimonious VDJ recombination scenarios. In a later analysis, each TCR beta chain was defined by its CDR3 amino acid sequence together with its V-gene family, and reads without a unique V-gene family were excluded. To address suspected cross-contamination and a sequencing artifact, a later analysis removed 592 highly shared, low-generation-probability nucleotide sequences. In a later analysis, a clonal expansion index for each public chain was calculated from normalized within-repertoire ranks of inferred template counts. A later analysis computed generation probabilities with a VDJ recombination model fitted to out-of-frame rearrangements, and checked the results against IGoR. Hypergeometric tests were used in a later analysis to score TCR-TCR, TCR-HLA and TCR-CMV co-occurrence, with a repertoire-size bias correction applied to the TCR pairs. A later analysis estimated false discovery rates by permuting HLA or CMV assignments 20 times. In a later analysis, co-occurring TCRs were grouped using DBSCAN, with TCRdist sequence similarity added in when clustering inside HLA-allele-positive subsets. Co-occurrence clustering excluded repertoires with fewer than 30,000 or more than 120,000 public chains, plus five with anomalous nucleotide sharing. TCRdb re-hosts the immuneACCESS table, in-frame sequences only. Its copies lack some clones; in the studies checked, an unresolved V gene accounts for under half of them, and the cause for the rest is not known. V, J and clone size were drawn from that table, and D and trimming were deduced from the DNA. The sample has around 150,000 clones on record, roughly 70% of them singletons. The ten largest clonotypes hold 2.5% to 3.5% of the sample.

The rearranged segments are TRBV7-8 and TRBJ1-5; tentative D gene TRBD1, with 5 bases matching. The sequencing input was PBMCs. This TCR derives from a man between 35 and 55 years old in good health and CMV-seronegative. CDR3 region: CASSLALRVANQPQHF. The DNA sequence is TGTGCCAGCAGCTTAGCGCTCAGGGTGGCAAATCAGCCCCAGCATTTT.